The rows below give T cell receptor beta chains drawn from one sample of a study of T cell repertoires in cytomegalovirus infection. Their antigen targets remain unknown. TCRdb redid the calling of the reads with MiXCR, one entry per CDR3 protein. Of more than 85,000 distinct CDR3 sequences listed, about 30% are singletons. The specimen comprised CD8+ T cells from cultured PBMCs, sampled from culture after CMV antigen stimulation. All receptors come from a human donor in good health (CMV status not recorded). Some clones in this sample may be carry-over from other donors' samples. CDR3s include the opening cysteine and the closing phenylalanine or tryptophan. D genes are given only for firm matches. Size values are once, few and many counts, or a class for expanded clones, and some rows have none.

cdr3_length j_call clone_size d_call v_call cdr3_aa cdr3_nt
16 TRBJ2-3 few - TRBV5-1 CASSSRGGDPTDTQYF TGCGCCAGCAGCTCTAGAGGGGGAGATCCCACAGATACGCAGTATTTT
16 TRBJ2-1 - - TRBV2 CASSERGTSSYNEQFF TGTGCCAGCAGTGAAAGGGGGACTTCTTCCTACAATGAGCAGTTCTTC
15 TRBJ1-5 - - TRBV27 CASSLWGLVDQPQHF TGTGCCAGCAGTTTATGGGGATTAGTGGATCAGCCCCAGCATTTT
14 TRBJ1-1 few - TRBV5-4 CASSSDTRGTEAFF TGTGCCAGCAGCTCGGACACCCGGGGGACTGAAGCTTTCTTT
13 TRBJ1-1 - - TRBV27 CASSFLRDTEAFF TGTGCCAGCAGTTTCCTTAGGGACACTGAAGCTTTCTTT
14 TRBJ1-4 many TRBD1 TRBV4-1 CASTRQGYNEKLFF TGCGCCAGCACCCGACAGGGATATAATGAAAAACTGTTTTTT
14 TRBJ1-4 - TRBD1 TRBV5-4 CASSGTGPNEKLFF TGTGCCAGCAGCGGGACAGGCCCTAATGAAAAACTGTTTTTT
15 TRBJ1-2 - TRBD1 TRBV6-5 CASSYQGAWDYGYTF TGTGCCAGCAGTTACCAGGGGGCCTGGGACTATGGCTACACCTTC
16 TRBJ2-1 few - TRBV27 CASSLKGWDTYNEQFF TGTGCCAGCAGTTTAAAGGGGTGGGACACCTACAATGAGCAGTTCTTC
13 TRBJ1-2 many - TRBV7-2 CASSRGHLYGYTF TGTGCCAGCAGCCGAGGACATCTATATGGCTACACCTTC
15 TRBJ2-5 - - TRBV6-1 CASSEQGLYQETQYF TGTGCCAGCAGTGAACAGGGACTGTACCAAGAGACCCAGTACTTC
15 TRBJ2-3 few TRBD1 TRBV7-6 CASSMNRGQGDTQYF TGTGCCAGCAGCATGAACAGGGGGCAGGGGGATACGCAGTATTTT
15 TRBJ2-7 - TRBD1 TRBV7-9 CASSLGQGGIYEQYF TGTGCCAGCAGCTTAGGACAGGGTGGAATCTACGAGCAGTACTTC
12 TRBJ1-3 once - TRBV19 CAGGYSGNTIYF TGTGCCGGCGGGTACTCTGGAAACACCATATATTTT
17 TRBJ2-5 few - TRBV4-2 CASSDFYLGSDQETQYF TGTGCCAGCAGCGATTTCTACCTGGGGTCCGATCAAGAGACCCAGTACTTC
11 TRBJ2-7 - - TRBV20-1 CSAPRLGEQYF TGCAGTGCCCCCCGCCTAGGCGAGCAGTACTTC
14 TRBJ2-1 few - TRBV27 CASSLMADYNEQFF TGTGCCAGCAGTTTGATGGCTGATTACAATGAGCAGTTCTTC
15 TRBJ2-7 many TRBD1 TRBV15 CATSREEGQTYEQYF TGTGCCACCAGCAGAGAAGAGGGACAGACGTACGAGCAGTACTTC
12 TRBJ2-5 few - TRBV20-1 CSADREEETQYF TGCAGTGCTGACAGGGAGGAGGAGACCCAGTACTTC
11 TRBJ2-7 few - TRBV11-2 CASSFQDIQYF TGTGCCAGCAGCTTTCAGGACATCCAGTACTTC
15 TRBJ2-1 many TRBD1 TRBV5-4 CASSVTGSSYNEQFF TGTGCCAGCAGCGTGACAGGGTCCTCCTACAATGAGCAGTTCTTC
14 TRBJ2-7 - - TRBV12-3/TRBV12-4 CASSFGAGRLEQYF TGTGCCAGCAGTTTTGGGGCCGGGCGTCTCGAGCAGTACTTC
13 TRBJ1-1 - - TRBV4-1 CASSQARDAEAFF TGCGCCAGCAGCCAAGCCAGGGACGCTGAAGCTTTCTTT
13 TRBJ1-2 - TRBD1 TRBV27 CASSPNRGYGYTF TGTGCCAGCAGTCCAAACAGGGGATATGGCTACACCTTC
18 TRBJ2-7 many - TRBV28 CASSLVFAETGSSYEQYF TGTGCCAGCAGTTTAGTATTTGCCGAGACGGGTAGCTCCTACGAGCAGTACTTC
14 TRBJ2-1 many TRBD2 TRBV19 CASSIRGGLDEQFF TGTGCCAGTAGTATCCGGGGGGGCCTCGATGAGCAGTTCTTC
13 TRBJ2-2 many - TRBV5-1 CASSSLNTGELFF TGCGCCAGCAGCTCATTGAACACCGGGGAGCTGTTTTTT
14 TRBJ2-3 - TRBD2 TRBV12-3/TRBV12-4 CASSTSGGTDTQYF TGTGCCAGCAGTACTAGCGGGGGAACAGATACGCAGTATTTT
14 TRBJ2-1 few - TRBV19 CASSIVPGLNEQFF TGTGCCAGTAGTATAGTGCCGGGGCTCAATGAGCAGTTCTTC
17 TRBJ2-7 - TRBD2 TRBV27 CASSSTSGGLITYEQYF TGTGCCAGCAGTTCGACTAGCGGGGGGTTAATTACCTACGAGCAGTACTTC
15 TRBJ2-5 few TRBD1 TRBV7-6 CASSIRTGGTETQYF TGTGCCAGCAGCATCCGGACAGGGGGCACGGAGACCCAGTACTTC
15 TRBJ1-2 - - TRBV9 CASSVHGGLNYGYTF TGTGCCAGCAGCGTTCATGGGGGACTTAACTATGGCTACACCTTC
12 TRBJ1-2 - - TRBV24-1 CATSVGSGDRTF TGTGCCACCAGTGTTGGTTCCGGGGACCGCACCTTC
15 TRBJ2-3 - - TRBV2 CASGGGQKSTDTQYF TGTGCCAGCGGAGGTGGACAAAAATCCACAGATACGCAGTATTTT
11 TRBJ2-3 many TRBD2 TRBV7-2 CASGLGVAQYF TGTGCCAGCGGACTAGGTGTTGCGCAGTATTTT